This TCR beta chain was captured in a study of technical replicates of blood from a few donors. The protocol was immunoSEQ multiplex PCR, while the TCRdb copy is restricted to in-frame clones and leaves out a portion. The sample includes roughly 60,000 clones, just under 90% of them seen just once. Germline V gives CDR1 MNHNY, CDR2 SVGAGI (reference sequence). The V and J ends lost 6 bases and 0 bases, in that order; junction bases with no gene match: 10. The CDR3 is 16 amino acids. The receptor comes from a human donor in good health. Some clones in this sample may be carry-over from other donors' samples. This chain joins TRBV6-6 and TRBJ1-1, with TRBD1 identical over 7 bases. Sequenced material: PBMCs. The CDR3 DNA reads TGTGCCAGCAGGCCCGGGACAGCCCTAATGAACACTGAAGCTTTCTTT. This codes for CASRPGTALMNTEAFF.